What follows are 20 T cell receptor beta chains derived from one specimen sequenced in a study of breast tumors, draining lymph nodes, adjacent tissues. TCRdb re-called the multiplex PCR reads with MiXCR, one entry per CDR3 protein. The sample holds around 14,000 distinct CDR3 sequences, around 50% seen once. The sample comprised tumor-adjacent breast tissue. Every receptor here comes from a female donor with breast cancer. Some clones in this sample may be carry-over from other donors' samples.

This clonotype is medium-sized. The J gene is TRBJ2-7, the V gene TRBV20-1; D is undetermined. CDR3 length: 16 amino acids. Trimming took off 3 bases at V and 3 bases at J, with 21 bases between the two ends. Germline V CDR1 and CDR2: DFQATT, SNEGSKA (reference sequence). The CDR3 DNA reads TGCAGTGCTAGTTGGTCTGGGCTCGAACGAGTCTACGAGCAGTACTTC. Amino acid sequence: CSASWSGLERVYEQYF.

V usage is TRBV13 and J usage is TRBJ2-3, with D possibly TRBD2 on 6 matching bases. The CDR3 is made up of 13 amino acids. Germline V gene data show CDR1 as PRHDT and CDR2 as FYEKMQ (reference sequence). Trimming pared 8 bases from V and 3 bases from J, leaving 12 bases between. CDR3 nucleotides: TGTGCCAGCCCTGGAGGGGTGACAGATACGCAGTATTTT. It yields the protein CASPGGVTDTQYF.

In its sample, this clonotype ranks as medium-sized. The V call is TRBV2, the J call TRBJ1-3; D perhaps matches TRBD1 (6 bases). The germline gives CDR1 SNHLY, CDR2 FYNNEI. The V end was cut by 5 bases, the J end by 0 bases, with 11 bases between. This CDR3 region has 15 residues. DNA of the CDR3: TGTGCCAGCAGTCGCGGACAGTACTCTGGAAACACCATATATTTT. It specifies CASSRGQYSGNTIYF.

This clonotype was observed many times. A read error is possible here, since a much larger clone lies one base away. This chain connects TRBV9 to TRBJ2-3, with D perhaps TRBD1 or TRBD2 (5 bases each). The CDR3 covers 16 residues. The germline V gene has CDR1 SGDLS and CDR2 YYNGEE. The CDR3 bases are TGTGCCAGCAGCGGTCGGATGGGGGTGAGCACAGATACGCGGTATTTT. This gives the protein CASSGRMGVSTDTRYF.

The table lists this clonotype with a few counts. This sequence joins TRBV6-5 and TRBJ2-7; 11 nucleotides match TRBD2. J was trimmed by 6 bases and V by 0 bases; bases with no gene match: 4. The CDR3 extends over 15 amino acids. Germline V gives CDR1 MNHEY, CDR2 SVGAGI. The CDR3 DNA reads TGTGCCAGCAGTTACTCCCCGACTAGCGGGACCGAGCAGTACTTC. This sequence encodes CASSYSPTSGTEQYF.

This clonotype has a count of ten or more. The chain combines TRBV7-2 with TRBJ2-1, with D possibly being TRBD2 (6 bases). This CDR3 contains 15 residues. CDR1 and CDR2 (germline): SGHTA, FQGNSA. V was pared by 1 base and J by 1 base, with 8 bases between. CDR3 nucleotides: TGTGCCAGCAGCTTAGTCGGGAGTTCCTACAATGAGCAGTTCTTC. It yields the protein CASSLVGSSYNEQFF. Supplemented by reference TRBV7-2 and TRBJ2-1, the full variable domain reads GAGVSQSPSNKVTEKGKDVELRCDPISGHTALYWYRQSLGQGLEFLIYFQGNSAPDKSGLPSDRFSAERTGGSVSTLTIQRTQQEDSAVYLCASSLVGSSYNEQFFGPGTRLTVL.

The chain is built from TRBV10-2 and TRBJ1-4, with 9 bases lining up with TRBD1. CDR1 is WSHSY, CDR2 SAAADI, per germline. V dropped 5 bases and J dropped 6; count of bases not matched to a gene: 4. The CDR3 extends over 14 amino acids. DNA for the CDR3: TGCGCCAGCAGTCCGGACAGGGGTTATGAAAAACTGTTTTTT. This translates into CASSPDRGYEKLFF.

This clonotype is deemed medium-sized. The rearrangement links TRBV9 to TRBJ2-7; tentatively, D is TRBD2 (6 bases). Germline CDR1 and CDR2: SGDLS and YYNGEE. This CDR3 has 15 amino acids. V was cut by 0 bases and J by 4 bases, with 14 bases left in between. The chain's CDR3 is CASSVDSGASYEQYF. CDR3 coding DNA: TGTGCCAGCAGCGTAGATAGCGGAGCTTCATACGAGCAGTACTTC.

By its share, this clonotype is medium-sized. The junction differs from germline at one of its ends, possibly a read error. V usage is TRBV6-5 and J usage is TRBJ2-1; TRBD2 aligns across 12 bases. Germline V lookup: CDR1 MNHEY, CDR2 SVGAGI. The CDR3 loop spans 17 amino acids. The CDR3 spells CASSHSPTSGRDNEQFF. The CDR3 nucleotides read TGTGCCAGCAGTCACTCCCCGACTAGCGGGAGAGACAATGAGCAGTTCTTC.

This clonotype was counted at least ten times. The J gene is TRBJ1-1, the V gene TRBV7-9; D is unresolved. The CDR3 is made up of 11 amino acids. Germline assignment: CDR1 SEHNR and CDR2 FQNEAQ (reference sequence). The V and J ends lost 5 bases and 7 bases respectively, with 8 bases between them. The CDR3 coding sequence is TGTGCCAGCAGCCCGGGTGTTGAAGCTTTCTTT. It specifies CASSPGVEAFF.

The chain recombines TRBV3-1 with TRBJ2-7, with D possibly TRBD1 on 6 matching bases. Trimming shortened V by 1 base and J by 6 bases, and 13 bases separated the two germline ends. The CDR3 loop spans 14 amino acids. The germline CDR1 and CDR2 sequences are LGHDT and YNNKEL (reference sequence). CDR3 sequence: CASSQAQGSSEQYF. CDR3 bases: TGTGCCAGCAGCCAAGCACAGGGTTCAAGCGAGCAGTACTTC.

The table lists this clonotype with many counts. The chain uses TRBV19 and TRBJ1-5; no firm D call. Germline CDR1 LNHDA, CDR2 SQIVND (reference sequence). V was pared by 5 bases and J by 4 bases, with 12 bases between. The CDR3 is made up of 14 amino acids. CDR3 sequence: CASSFLGGNQPQHF. In DNA, the CDR3 is TGTGCCAGTAGTTTCCTCGGAGGGAATCAGCCCCAGCATTTT.

The rearrangement links TRBV29-1 to TRBJ2-1; TRBD2 matches 14 bases. Per germline, CDR1 SQVTM and CDR2 ANQGSEA. J lost 9 bases, V lost 5 bases, and 9 bases had no gene match. This CDR3 contains 15 residues. The CDR3 DNA reads as TGCAGCGTTAAAGGGCCCGGACTAGCGGGGGGTGAGCAGTTCTTC. Its translation: CSVKGPGLAGGEQFF.

By proportion, this clonotype is medium-sized. The gene calls are TRBV14 and TRBJ2-7, with a weak D call TRBD1 (6 bases). V was shortened by 2 bases and J by 3 bases, with 8 bases between the two germline ends. The CDR3 sequence is 13 residues long. CDR1 SGHDN and CDR2 FVKESK come from the germline V gene. CDR3 residues: CASSQTTGYEQYF. The CDR3 DNA follows: TGTGCCAGCAGCCAAACGACAGGCTACGAGCAGTACTTC. Full variable domain (missing parts from reference TRBV14 and TRBJ2-7): EAGVTQFPSHSVIEKGQTVTLRCDPISGHDNLYWYRRVMGKEIKFLLHFVKESKQDESGMPNNRFLAERTGGTYSTLKVQPAELEDSGVYFCASSQTTGYEQYFGPGTRLTVT.

The chain carries TRBV7-9 and TRBJ1-3; D perhaps matches TRBD1 (6 bases). Germline V gives CDR1 SEHNR, CDR2 FQNEAQ (reference sequence). V was trimmed by 5 bases and J by 10 bases, leaving 15 bases between them. The CDR3 runs 13 residues. The CDR3 spells CASSPPGGLTIYF. The CDR3 DNA follows: TGTGCCAGCAGCCCCCCCGGGGGCCTGACCATATATTTT.

This clonotype qualifies as medium-sized. V is TRBV5-1 and J is TRBJ1-6; D is perhaps TRBD1 (5 bases). Deletions cut 6 bases from V and 8 bases from J, with 15 bases between. Germline V CDR1 and CDR2: SGHRS, YFSETQ. CDR3 length: 14 residues. The CDR3 nucleotides read TGCGCCAGCACAGTCGGGGGAGTAGATTCACCCCTCCACTTT. Encoded protein: CASTVGGVDSPLHF.

Comment on this clonotype: Relative to the germline gene, one junction end is altered; a read error may explain this. The chain joins TRBV2 to TRBJ2-5; D possibly corresponds to TRBD2 (6 bases). This CDR3 comprises 16 residues. CDR1 is SNHLY and CDR2 is FYNNEI in the germline V gene. CDR3 residues: CTSSPTLGEAVKTQYF. The CDR3 DNA is TGTACCAGCAGTCCTACCTTGGGGGAGGCCGTAAAGACCCAGTACTTC. Full variable domain (rest looked up from reference TRBV2 and TRBJ2-5): EPEVTQTPSHQVTQMGQEVILRCVPISNHLYFYWYRQILGQKVEFLVSFYNNEISEKSEIFDDQFSVERPDGSNFTLKIRSTKLEDSAMYFCTSSPTLGEAVKTQYFGPGTRLLVL.

Many counts were recorded for this clonotype. The J gene is TRBJ2-1, the V gene TRBV6-2 or TRBV6-3; the match to TRBD1 covers 7 bases. Per germline, CDR1 MNHEY and CDR2 SVGEGT. The CDR3 loop spans 15 amino acids. J gave up 4 bases and V 6 bases, and 9 bases lay outside the gene matches. The CDR3 spells CASRYDRAGYNEQFF. DNA for the CDR3: TGTGCCAGCAGATATGACAGGGCTGGGTACAATGAGCAGTTCTTC.

This rearrangement joins TRBV29-1 to TRBJ2-2; D is ambiguous. V lost 4 bases and J 4 bases, leaving 4 bases between the germline ends. Germline CDR1 is SQVTM and CDR2 is ANQGSEA. This CDR3 is built from 11 residues. The CDR3 DNA follows: TGCAGCGTTGGTGGCACCGGGGAGCTGTTTTTT. Encoded protein: CSVGGTGELFF.

This chain links TRBV20-1 with TRBJ1-6, with a weak D call TRBD1 (6 bases). The CDR3 has 13 residues. The germline gives CDR1 DFQATT, CDR2 SNEGSKA (reference sequence). Trimming pared 6 bases from V and 7 bases from J, leaving 13 bases between. CDR3 bases: TGCAGTGCAGTCGACAGGCGCAATTCACCCCTCCACTTT. Translated, it gives CSAVDRRNSPLHF.